The 30 T cell receptor beta chains below were found in one sample sequenced in a study of CD4 T cells in relation to SARS-CoV-2 and coronaviruses. This table comes from immunoSEQ multiplex PCR, and its TCRdb copy is limited to in-frame clones, with some not included. The table shows some 65,000 clones, with about nine tenths occurring only once. The unexposed donors gave CD4+ T cells in about 2010-2019, prior to COVID-19. The sample comprised memory CD4+ T cells from PBMCs. The receptors come from a human donor in good health.

The V and J genes are TRBV18 and TRBJ1-1; 8 positions agree with TRBD1. The CDR3 is made up of 16 amino acids. Germline assignment: CDR1 KGHSH and CDR2 LQKENI. The V and J ends lost 5 bases and 5 bases, in that order; junction bases with no gene match: 13. CDR3 sequence reads: CASSRGRGQGETEAFF. The CDR3 region has the DNA TGTGCCAGCTCAAGGGGTCGCGGACAGGGAGAAACTGAAGCTTTCTTT.

The V call is TRBV18, the J call TRBJ2-3; D unresolved. CDR3 length: 16 residues. From germline, CDR1 is KGHSH and CDR2 LQKENI. The V gene lost 8 bases and the J gene lost 0 bases, with 18 bases spanning the gap. The DNA for the CDR3 is TGTGCCAGCCCTACTCCGGGTTTTCCTAGCACAGATACGCAGTATTTT. It encodes CASPTPGFPSTDTQYF. Filled out from reference TRBV18 and TRBJ2-3, the complete variable domain reads NAGVMQNPRHLVRRRGQEARLRCSPMKGHSHVYWYRQLPEEGLKFMVYLQKENIIDESGMPKERFSAEFPKEGPSILRIQQVVRGDSAAYFCASPTPGFPSTDTQYFGPGTRLTVL.

This chain joins TRBV19 and TRBJ2-2, with a tentative D call TRBD2 (5 bases). The CDR3 length is 15 residues. V was trimmed by 2 bases and J by 5 bases, leaving 12 bases between them. CDR1 LNHDA and CDR2 SQIVND come from the germline V gene (reference sequence). The CDR3 here is CASSIYNPGTGELFF. DNA of the CDR3: TGTGCCAGTAGTATATACAACCCGGGGACCGGGGAGCTGTTTTTT.

The chain combines TRBV6-1 with TRBJ1-1; 10 bases are a match to TRBD1. In germline, CDR1 is MNHNS, CDR2 SASEGT. The CDR3 length is 16 residues. Trimming took 4 bases from V and 2 from J; bases not matched to a gene: 7. CDR3 protein: CASSAGQGPPNTEAFF. The CDR3 DNA is TGTGCCAGCAGTGCGGGACAGGGGCCGCCTAACACTGAAGCTTTCTTT.

This chain links TRBV7-2 with TRBJ2-1; D is perhaps TRBD1 (5 bases). This CDR3 contains 14 residues. Trimming pared 6 bases from V and 5 bases from J, leaving 14 bases between. Germline V lookup: CDR1 SGHTA, CDR2 FQGNSA. The CDR3 coding sequence is TGTGCCAGCAGGGGAATCGACAGAGACAATGAGCAGTTCTTC. Protein product: CASRGIDRDNEQFF.

This clone was recorded only once. The rearrangement uses TRBV28 and TRBJ2-7, with D unresolved. The CDR3 is made up of 14 amino acids. The germline V and J ends were trimmed by 6 bases and 6 bases, with 18 bases remaining between them. From germline, CDR1 is MDHEN and CDR2 SYDVKM. Here the CDR3 reads CASSQHRPDAEQYF. CDR3 DNA sequence: TGTGCCAGCAGCCAACACCGGCCAGACGCCGAGCAGTACTTC.

The chain uses TRBV5-1 and TRBJ1-1, with D uncertain. Germline loops: CDR1 SGHRS, CDR2 YFSETQ. The CDR3 is 15 amino acids. The germline V and J ends were trimmed by 3 bases and 2 bases, with 14 bases remaining between them. The CDR3 DNA reads TGCGCCAGCAGCTGGGGAGAGCGGGGTAACACTGAAGCTTTCTTT. It specifies CASSWGERGNTEAFF. The entire variable domain, with the rest obtained from reference TRBV5-1 and TRBJ1-1, is as follows: KAGVTQTPRYLIKTRGQQVTLSCSPISGHRSVSWYQQTPGQGLQFLFEYFSETQRNKGNFPGRFSGRQFSNSRSEMNVSTLELGDSALYLCASSWGERGNTEAFFGQGTRLTVV.

This chain connects TRBV28 to TRBJ2-3; D possibly corresponds to TRBD1 (6 bases). The CDR3 contains 14 residues. In germline, CDR1 is MDHEN, CDR2 SYDVKM. V was shortened by 7 bases and J by 3 bases, with 14 bases between the two germline ends. In DNA form, the CDR3 reads TGTGCCAGCAATCCCAGGGGTGGGACAGATACGCAGTATTTT. Translated, it gives CASNPRGGTDTQYF. The full variable domain, rest sourced from reference TRBV28 and TRBJ2-3, is DVKVTQSSRYLVKRTGEKVFLECVQDMDHENMFWYRQDPGLGLRLIYFSYDVKMKEKGDIPEGYSVSREKKERFSLILESASTNQTSMYLCASNPRGGTDTQYFGPGTRLTVL.

For the CDR3, the DNA is TGCGCCAGCAGCCTGGGATCCAACTCTGGGGCCAACGTCCTGACTTTC. As protein: CASSLGSNSGANVLTF. The rearrangement links TRBV5-1 to TRBJ2-6; D call uncertain. With 4 bases removed from V and 0 bases from J, the gap between germline ends came to 11 bases. The CDR3 has 16 amino acids. Germline V gene data show CDR1 as SGHRS and CDR2 as YFSETQ.

This chain uses TRBV5-1 with TRBJ1-5, with 9 bases fitting TRBD1. The ends lost 3 bases at V and 10 bases at J; junction bases unmatched: 8. The length of the CDR3 is 14 residues. Per the germline V gene, CDR1 is SGHRS and CDR2 is YFSETQ. The CDR3 region is CASSWTGVDGPQHF. The CDR3 DNA reads TGCGCCAGCAGCTGGACAGGGGTGGATGGCCCCCAGCATTTT.

This clone appeared a few times. This chain uses TRBV20-1 with TRBJ1-2; perhaps TRBD1 as D (6 bases). The CDR3 has 11 amino acids. V lost 5 bases to trimming and J lost 8 bases, with 12 bases between them. Per the germline V gene, CDR1 is DFQATT and CDR2 is SNEGSKA (reference sequence). For the CDR3, the DNA is TGCAGTGCTGGAAATCAGGGGGGCTACACCTTC. It translates to CSAGNQGGYTF.

This clone has only one observation. The chain is built from TRBV6-5 and TRBJ1-3; a weak D match, TRBD1 (5 bases). This CDR3 spans 13 amino acids. Germline assignment: CDR1 MNHEY and CDR2 SVGAGI. V lost 5 bases, J lost 0 bases, and 5 bases lay in between. CDR3 loop: CASSQGSGNTIYF. The CDR3 DNA reads as TGTGCCAGCAGTCAGGGCTCTGGAAACACCATATATTTT.

The chain employs TRBV2 and TRBJ1-2, with 7 bases identical to TRBD1. The germline CDR1 and CDR2 sequences are SNHLY and FYNNEI. CDR3 length equals 14 residues. Trimming at V came to 4 bases and at J to 2 bases, leaving 4 bases not matched to a gene. The CDR3 nucleotides read TGTGCCAGCAGTGGACAGGGTCGCAACTATGGCTACACCTTC. As protein: CASSGQGRNYGYTF.

The rearrangement links TRBV6-5 to TRBJ1-5, with a possible D match to TRBD1 (5 bases). The V end lost 7 bases, the J end lost 3 bases, and 7 bases lay between the germline ends. CDR1 is MNHEY and CDR2 is SVGAGI in the germline V gene. The CDR3 has 12 residues. The CDR3 loop is CASKQANQPQHF. CDR3 DNA: TGTGCCAGCAAACAGGCCAATCAGCCCCAGCATTTT.

The chain is built from TRBV2 and TRBJ2-1, with TRBD1 identical over 7 bases. Germline V lookup: CDR1 SNHLY, CDR2 FYNNEI. Trimming at V came to 5 bases and at J to 6 bases, leaving 13 bases not matched to a gene. This CDR3 comprises 16 residues. The CDR3 sequence: CASSPTGRVLGNEQFF. Here the CDR3 DNA reads TGTGCCAGCAGTCCGACAGGGCGGGTTTTGGGCAATGAGCAGTTCTTC.

This clone showed up just once. Other DNA sequences in the same sample also yield this CDR3. The chain is built from TRBV5-1 and TRBJ1-2, with D hard to call. Germline loops: CDR1 SGHRS, CDR2 YFSETQ. Trimming removed 0 bases at V and 2 bases at J, with 5 bases between. The CDR3 is 13 amino acids. CDR3 protein: CASSLGQNYGYTF. DNA for the CDR3: TGCGCCAGCAGCTTGGGCCAAAACTATGGCTACACCTTC. The full variable domain, rest sourced from reference TRBV5-1 and TRBJ1-2, is KAGVTQTPRYLIKTRGQQVTLSCSPISGHRSVSWYQQTPGQGLQFLFEYFSETQRNKGNFPGRFSGRQFSNSRSEMNVSTLELGDSALYLCASSLGQNYGYTFGSGTRLTVV.

The genes are TRBV5-1 and TRBJ2-3, with D uncertain. The CDR3 runs 14 residues. V lost 8 bases and J lost 0, with 13 bases in between. The germline V gene encodes CDR1 SGHRS and CDR2 YFSETQ. CDR3 coding DNA: TGCGCCAGTGCCCCGGGCGGCAGCACAGATACGCAGTATTTT. Protein: CASAPGGSTDTQYF.

The J gene is TRBJ2-5, the V gene TRBV5-6; the D gene is possibly TRBD2 (5 bases). Deletions cut 1 base from V and 4 bases from J, with 14 bases between. There are 15 residues in the CDR3. In germline, CDR1 is SGHDT, CDR2 YYEEEE. CDR3 coding DNA: TGTGCCAGCAGCTTGCGGCGTTTAGGGAGAGAGACCCAGTACTTC. It translates to CASSLRRLGRETQYF.

The V call is TRBV19, the J call TRBJ2-4; D might be TRBD2 (6 bases). V was pared by 1 base and J by 9 bases, with 16 bases between. In germline, CDR1 is LNHDA, CDR2 SQIVND (reference sequence). This CDR3 contains 15 residues. CDR3 bases: TGTGCCAGTAGTATAGGCGGGGCCCGGGACGCCATTCAGTACTTC. Translation gives CASSIGGARDAIQYF. Looking up the rest from reference TRBV19 and TRBJ2-4 gives the full variable domain: DGGITQSPKYLFRKEGQNVTLSCEQNLNHDAMYWYRQDPGQGLRLIYYSQIVNDFQKGDIAEGYSVSREKKESFPLTVTSAQKNPTAFYLCASSIGGARDAIQYFGAGTRLSVL.

The CDR3 loop reads CASTGHNTGELFF. The CDR3 nucleotides read TGTGCCAGCACGGGACATAACACCGGGGAGCTGTTTTTT. The rearrangement joins TRBV2 to TRBJ2-2; D may be TRBD1 (6 bases). V gave up 7 bases and J gave up 2 bases, with 8 bases separating them. The length of the CDR3 is 13 residues. Looked up from germline, CDR1 is SNHLY and CDR2 is FYNNEI.

The V and J genes are TRBV2 and TRBJ1-2; D call uncertain. Germline loops: CDR1 SNHLY, CDR2 FYNNEI. V lost 4 bases to trimming and J lost 0 bases, with 9 bases between them. The length of the CDR3 is 14 residues. The CDR3 DNA is TGTGCCAGCAGTGCGCGGACCGCTAACTATGGCTACACCTTC. The encoded protein is CASSARTANYGYTF.

The chain is built from TRBV7-2 and TRBJ2-6, with D possibly TRBD2 on 5 matching bases. V was shortened by 7 bases and J by 2 bases, with 15 bases between the two germline ends. Per the germline V gene, CDR1 is SGHTA and CDR2 is FQGNSA. CDR3 length equals 16 residues. The CDR3 DNA follows: TGTGCCAGCATTGTCAGGAGGTTGCCTGGGGCCAACGTCCTGACTTTC. It is translated as CASIVRRLPGANVLTF.

V and J are TRBV6-6 and TRBJ2-7; 12 positions match TRBD1. CDR3 size: 15 residues. With 5 bases clipped from V and 7 bases from J, the junction kept 9 bases outside the gene matches. Germline values: CDR1 MNHNY, CDR2 SVGAGI (reference sequence). The CDR3 region is CASSVPGQGAKEQYF. CDR3 sequence (DNA): TGTGCCAGCAGTGTCCCGGGACAGGGGGCGAAAGAGCAGTACTTC.

This sequence joins TRBV18 and TRBJ1-5; D gene ambiguous. This CDR3 spans 16 amino acids. The germline V gene encodes CDR1 KGHSH and CDR2 LQKENI. Trimming shortened V by 4 bases and J by 1 base, and 14 bases separated the two germline ends. The CDR3 loop is CASSLSQDGSNQPQHF. CDR3 nucleotide sequence: TGTGCCAGCTCACTTAGCCAGGACGGAAGCAATCAGCCCCAGCATTTT.

The gene calls are TRBV7-7 and TRBJ2-3, with 8 bases identical to TRBD1. The germline CDR1 and CDR2 sequences are SSHAT and FNYEAQ (reference sequence). The ends lost 2 bases at V and 5 bases at J; junction bases unmatched: 3. The CDR3 totals 14 residues. The CDR3 DNA is TGTGCCAGCAGCTTATCACAGGGGGGAGATACGCAGTATTTT. Amino acids: CASSLSQGGDTQYF.

V gene TRBV4-3 combines with J gene TRBJ2-3, with no clear D. Looked up from germline, CDR1 is LGHNA and CDR2 is YSLEER. The CDR3 runs 15 residues. Trimming shortened V by 2 bases and J by 3 bases, and 12 bases separated the two germline ends. CDR3 loop: CASSQLSGLTDTQYF. CDR3 bases: TGCGCCAGCAGCCAATTGTCGGGCCTTACAGATACGCAGTATTTT.

The chain links TRBV7-3 to TRBJ2-2; D gene unclear. CDR3 length: 15 amino acids. V was trimmed by 1 base and J by 3 bases, leaving 9 bases between them. In germline, CDR1 is SGHTA, CDR2 FQGTGA. CDR3 in amino acids: CASSLKGFDTGELFF. As DNA, the CDR3 is TGTGCCAGCAGCTTAAAGGGATTTGACACCGGGGAGCTGTTTTTT.

The chain joins TRBV5-6 to TRBJ1-2; a weak D match, TRBD1 (6 bases). V was clipped by 3 bases and J by 8 bases, with 8 bases between them. The CDR3 spans 11 residues. Per germline, CDR1 SGHDT and CDR2 YYEEEE. The CDR3 region is CASSYREGYTF. The CDR3 DNA follows: TGTGCCAGCAGCTACAGGGAGGGCTACACCTTC.

This chain connects TRBV14 to TRBJ2-2; D might be TRBD2 (5 bases). The CDR3 totals 15 residues. V dropped 4 bases and J dropped 4 bases, with 13 bases sitting between them. Germline lookup yields CDR1 SGHDN and CDR2 FVKESK. The CDR3 coding sequence is TGTGCCAGCAGCCCTAGCCCCCGGGGCACCGGGGAGCTGTTTTTT. Its protein product is CASSPSPRGTGELFF.

The chain combines TRBV7-3 with TRBJ2-2; 8 bases line up with TRBD2. The CDR3 contains 17 residues. The germline CDR1 and CDR2 sequences are SGHTA and FQGTGA. V was clipped by 2 bases and J by 2 bases; unmatched bases: 7. As DNA, the CDR3 is TGTGCCAGCAGCTTAGGGTTAAGCGGGAGAAACACCGGGGAGCTGTTTTTT. Its translation: CASSLGLSGRNTGELFF.